This T cell receptor beta chain derives from a study of T cell responses to AZD1222 COVID-19 vaccine (dated by TCRdb to the early 2020s). As for the study more broadly: TCR sequencing was performed for 230 to 250 trial participants, of whom around 200 were given two doses of AZD1222 and some 25 were given two doses of MenACWY control vaccine. Enrollment into the trials was organized by age into subgroups of 18-55, 56-69 and 70-plus years, and those subgroups contained roughly 150, 30 and 60 TCR-sequenced participants, respectively. Results the study describes overall, beyond this receptor: The vaccine-associated CD4 TCRs covered the entire spike protein, and the dominant responses fell in regions 160-218 and 743-854. Conclusions about previously exposed vaccinees are limited because only 6 or 7 AZD1222 recipients were SARS-CoV-2 seropositive at baseline. Reportedly, almost half of the unique spike-specific TCRs recognized epitopes lying outside the regions that are mutated in the B.1.351 and B.1.1.7 variants. No day 14 peak-response samples were available, so repertoires were characterized only after the peak T cell response. Participants were mostly white British and included more females than males, and it was suggested by the authors that clonal diversity may have been underestimated. After two AZD1222 doses, spike-specific TCR breadth and depth were significantly higher than at day 0 and than in MenACWY recipients. In the small 56-69-year group, the increase in depth fell short of significance, most likely because of low power.

A word on this clone: The target of this receptor is not known. No base quality values were provided; no much bigger clone lies one nucleotide off.

Reading the label with the study, this specimen's time point is: about 28 days (+/-7) after the second vaccine dose. AZD1222 recipients with second doses at about 4 weeks or about 12 weeks were pooled, because spike-specific TCR depth and breadth did not differ between schedules. Vaccinee samples were obtained from the UK trials COV001 and COV002, which included a single-blind randomized controlled phase 2/3 trial of AZD1222 (ChAdOx1 nCoV-19) in healthy adults. For TCRbeta chain sequencing, PBMC samples were collected from trial participants at day 0 and at day 28 after the second dose. The CDR3 regions of human TCRbeta chains were analyzed by immunosequencing. Turning to the authors' computational methods: TCRs in the repertoires were compared against a reference library of SARS-CoV-2-specific TCRs that had been generated with the MIRA antigen-specificity platform. Breadth meant the fraction of unique TCRs that were SARS-CoV-2-associated, whereas depth meant the fraction of total T cells that were SARS-CoV-2-associated. Each spike-specific TCR was assigned to its reactive spike region and to a CD4 or CD8 class using the MIRA data. Log10-transformed breadth and depth values were compared by one-way ANOVA with Sidak's multiple comparisons tests. In its TCRdb copy, this immuneACCESS table keeps in-frame sequences only and misses some clones. Where compared with another copy, unresolved V genes explain less than half of these, and the others have no known cause. D and trimming were read from the DNA, whereas the V and J calls and clone size are those reported in that table. The sample table lists under 140,000 clones, over 90% of them with a count of one. The top ten clones comprise 2.9% of the sample.

This specimen was peripheral blood, taken 28 days after the second AZD1222 dose. This clonotype originated in an adult who received the AZD1222 COVID-19 vaccine.

The CDR3 reads CASSEASGRSRNQPQHF. The sequenced DNA: TGTGCCAGCAGTGAAGCGTCTGGACGGTCCCGCAATCAGCCCCAGCATTTT. The sequence is built from TRBV6-1 and TRBJ1-5; the D gene identity is not certain. Reading from cysteine to phenylalanine, the CDR3 counts 17 amino acids. Only the CDR3 DNA is retained, 51 bases long and in frame from the first base. Trimming costs V 0 bases and J 2 bases, and their ends lie 14 bases apart. The germline V gene provides CDR1 MNHNS and CDR2 SASEGT.